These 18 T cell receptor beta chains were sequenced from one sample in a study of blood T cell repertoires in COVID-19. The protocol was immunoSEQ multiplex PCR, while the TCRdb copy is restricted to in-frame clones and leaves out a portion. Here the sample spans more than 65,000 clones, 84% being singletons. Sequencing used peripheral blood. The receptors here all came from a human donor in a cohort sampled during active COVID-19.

CDR3 residues: CASSFGTGSSSKPQHF. The CDR3 nucleotides are TGTGCCAGCAGTTTCGGGACAGGGTCGTCGTCTAAGCCCCAGCATTTT. V usage is TRBV6-2 or TRBV6-3 and J usage is TRBJ1-5, with 9 bases fitting TRBD1. This CDR3 region has 16 residues. The trim removed 4 bases at V and 8 bases at J, leaving 12 bases unmatched. Germline lookup yields CDR1 MNHEY and CDR2 SVGEGT.

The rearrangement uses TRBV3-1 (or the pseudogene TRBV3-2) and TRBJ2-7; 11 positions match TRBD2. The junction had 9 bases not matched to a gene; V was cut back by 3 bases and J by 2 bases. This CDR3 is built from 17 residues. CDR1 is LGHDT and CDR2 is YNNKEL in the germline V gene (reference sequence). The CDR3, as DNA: TGTGCCAGCAGCCACCGTTTACTAGCGGGAGACGCCTACGAGCAGTACTTC. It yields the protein CASSHRLLAGDAYEQYF.

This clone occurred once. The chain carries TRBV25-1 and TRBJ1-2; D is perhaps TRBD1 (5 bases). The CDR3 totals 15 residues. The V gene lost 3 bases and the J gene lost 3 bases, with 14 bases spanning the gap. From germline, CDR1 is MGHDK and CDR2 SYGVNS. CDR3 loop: CASSEVGRGDYGYTF. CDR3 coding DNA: TGTGCCAGCAGTGAGGTCGGTAGGGGCGACTATGGCTACACCTTC.

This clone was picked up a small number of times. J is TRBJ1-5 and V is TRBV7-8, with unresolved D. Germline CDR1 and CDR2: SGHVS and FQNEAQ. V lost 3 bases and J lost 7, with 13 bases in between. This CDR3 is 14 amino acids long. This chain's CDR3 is CASSFTAQKQPQHF. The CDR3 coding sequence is TGTGCCAGCAGCTTTACAGCCCAAAAGCAGCCCCAGCATTTT.

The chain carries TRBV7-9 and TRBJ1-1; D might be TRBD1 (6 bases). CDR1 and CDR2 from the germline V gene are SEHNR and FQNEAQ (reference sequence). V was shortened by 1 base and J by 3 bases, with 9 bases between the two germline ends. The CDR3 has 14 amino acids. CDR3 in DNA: TGTGCCAGCAGCTTAGTGGGGGCGCACACTGAAGCTTTCTTT. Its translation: CASSLVGAHTEAFF.

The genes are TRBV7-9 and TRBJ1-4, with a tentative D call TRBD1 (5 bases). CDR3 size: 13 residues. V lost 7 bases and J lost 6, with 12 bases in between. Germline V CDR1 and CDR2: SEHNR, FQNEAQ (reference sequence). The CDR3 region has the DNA TGTGCCAGCACTAGGGACTCATATGAAAAACTGTTTTTT. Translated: CASTRDSYEKLFF.

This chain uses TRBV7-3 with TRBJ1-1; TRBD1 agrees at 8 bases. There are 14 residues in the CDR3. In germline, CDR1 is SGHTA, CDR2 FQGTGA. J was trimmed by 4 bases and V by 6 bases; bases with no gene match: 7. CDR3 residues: CASSLQGGTTEAFF. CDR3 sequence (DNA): TGTGCCAGCAGTTTACAGGGGGGTACCACTGAAGCTTTCTTT.

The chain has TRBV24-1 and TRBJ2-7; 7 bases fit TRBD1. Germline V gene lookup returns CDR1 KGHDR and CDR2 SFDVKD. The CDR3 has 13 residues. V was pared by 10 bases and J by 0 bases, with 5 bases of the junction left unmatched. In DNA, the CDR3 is TGTGCCACTAGGGACAGCTACTCCTACGAGCAGTACTTC. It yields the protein CATRDSYSYEQYF.

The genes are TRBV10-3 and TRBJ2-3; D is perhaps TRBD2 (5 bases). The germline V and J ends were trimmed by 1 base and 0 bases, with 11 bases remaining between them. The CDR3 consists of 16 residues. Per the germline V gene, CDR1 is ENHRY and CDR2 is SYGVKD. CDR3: CAISEWAGGSTDTQYF. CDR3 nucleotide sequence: TGTGCCATCAGTGAGTGGGCGGGTGGGAGCACAGATACGCAGTATTTT.

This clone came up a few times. This chain's CDR3 is CASSVVNSPLHF. The CDR3 DNA reads as TGTGCCAGCAGTGTAGTGAATTCACCCCTCCACTTT. This sequence joins TRBV2 and TRBJ1-6, with no clear D. V was pared by 4 bases and J by 7 bases, with 5 bases between. Germline CDR1 SNHLY, CDR2 FYNNEI. The CDR3 extends over 12 amino acids.

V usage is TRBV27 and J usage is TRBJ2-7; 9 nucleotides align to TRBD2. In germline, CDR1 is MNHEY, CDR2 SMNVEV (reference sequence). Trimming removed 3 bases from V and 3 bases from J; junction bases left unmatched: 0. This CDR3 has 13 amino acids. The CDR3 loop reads CASSFSGSYEQYF. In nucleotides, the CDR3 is TGTGCCAGCAGTTTTAGCGGGAGCTACGAGCAGTACTTC.

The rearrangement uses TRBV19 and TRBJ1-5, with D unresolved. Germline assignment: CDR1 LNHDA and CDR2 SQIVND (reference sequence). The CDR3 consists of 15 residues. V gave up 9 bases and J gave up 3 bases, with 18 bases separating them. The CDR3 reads CASHSGRTNNQPQHF. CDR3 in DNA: TGTGCCAGCCATAGTGGGCGGACTAACAATCAGCCCCAGCATTTT.

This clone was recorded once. CDR3: CASSFTGGSYSPLHF. CDR3 sequence (DNA): TGTGCCAGCAGCTTTACAGGGGGTTCTTATTCACCCCTCCACTTT. The rearrangement uses TRBV7-3 and TRBJ1-6; 8 nucleotides align to TRBD1. The CDR3 loop spans 15 amino acids. Trimming at V came to 3 bases and at J to 8 bases, leaving 6 bases not matched to a gene. CDR1 is SGHTA, CDR2 FQGTGA, per germline.

The CDR3 reads CASRTGVDYGYTF. The CDR3 nucleotides are TGTGCCAGTCGGACAGGGGTAGACTATGGCTACACCTTC. This chain connects TRBV6-5 to TRBJ1-2, with TRBD1 matching 9 bases. This CDR3 is 13 amino acids long. CDR1 is MNHEY and CDR2 is SVGAGI in the germline V gene. With 9 bases clipped from V and 3 bases from J, the junction kept 5 bases outside the gene matches.

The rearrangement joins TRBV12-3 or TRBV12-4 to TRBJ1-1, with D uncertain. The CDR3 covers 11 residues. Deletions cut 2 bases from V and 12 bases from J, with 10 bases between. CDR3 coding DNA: TGTGCCAGCAGTTTATCTTTCCAGTCTTTCTTT. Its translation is CASSLSFQSFF.

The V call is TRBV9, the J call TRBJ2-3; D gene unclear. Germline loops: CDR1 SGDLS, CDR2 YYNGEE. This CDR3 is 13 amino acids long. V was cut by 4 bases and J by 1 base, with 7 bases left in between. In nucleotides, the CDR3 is TGTGCCAGCAGCCCAAGAGGCACAGATACGCAGTATTTT. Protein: CASSPRGTDTQYF.

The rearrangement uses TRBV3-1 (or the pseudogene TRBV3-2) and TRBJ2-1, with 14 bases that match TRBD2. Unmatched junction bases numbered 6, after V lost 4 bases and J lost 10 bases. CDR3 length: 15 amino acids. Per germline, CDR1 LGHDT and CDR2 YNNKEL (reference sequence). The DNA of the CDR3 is TGTGCCAGCAGCCGCCCGGGACTAGCGGGAGAAGAGCAGTTCTTC. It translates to CASSRPGLAGEEQFF.

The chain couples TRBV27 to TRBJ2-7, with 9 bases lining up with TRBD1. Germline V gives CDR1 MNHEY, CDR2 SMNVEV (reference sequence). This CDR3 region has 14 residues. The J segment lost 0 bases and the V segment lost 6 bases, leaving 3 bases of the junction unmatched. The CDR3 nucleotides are TGTGCCAGCAGGGGGACAGGGAGCTCCTACGAGCAGTACTTC. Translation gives CASRGTGSSYEQYF.